This TCR beta chain is drawn from a study of cytomegalovirus exposure and HLA in healthy donors (dated by TCRdb to about 2017). For the study in its entirety: According to an earlier analysis of around 600 of the donors, 150 million to 200 million T cells yielded roughly 100 million unique TCR beta sequences and about 300 Gb of sequence data. About 280 gigabases of sequencing data and tens of millions of unique TCR sequences were included in an early release covering about 600 HLA-typed donors. Among the roughly 380 genotyped donors, around 81% belonged to the genetic ancestry cluster associated with self-reported Caucasian donors. The study was designed to test whether signatures of past pathogen exposure could be identified by cataloging public T cell receptors. Using immunosequencing, the study profiled T cell repertoires from around 670 subjects and related those repertoires to cytomegalovirus serostatus. In addition to the first cohort of 666 subjects, a separate validation cohort of 120 different subjects was used. High-throughput TCR immunosequencing, statistical association of individual TCRs with disease status, and machine learning were combined to predict cytomegalovirus infection status. A later analysis re-examined previously published TCR beta repertoires from around 670 donors and added high-resolution HLA genotyping to investigate patterns of TCR occurrence. Rather than using new phenotypic data, the later analysis identified candidate immune exposures from TCR beta sequences and from how often those sequences occurred across donors. An earlier analysis of 587 of the donors used high-throughput TCR beta sequencing to judge whether each TCR beta V gene segment behaved as functional or pseudogenic. Donor age, sex, ethnicity and CMV serostatus were collected together with the repertoire data. A later genetic analysis took genome-wide SNP genotypes for 398 of the 666 donors and used that subset as a discovery cohort. All discovery cohort repertoires had been generated using a single sequencing platform. HLA typing covered class I and class II loci at four-digit resolution. Typing coverage varied by locus: about 620-630 donors for A, B, C, DRB1 and DQB1; more than 500 for DQA1; about 590 for DPA1; some 470 for DPB1. Roughly 5 DR-DQ haplotypes were treated as single units for association and clustering because of strong linkage in the cohort. Among about 370 genotyped donors of the cohort, an average of around 240,000 unique TCR beta nucleotide sequences was sequenced per donor, of which about 19% were non-productive.

For this clone: The antigen it recognizes is unknown.

Summary of the overall study and its limitations: An association between a missense DCLRE1C variant and V-gene and J-gene trimming of TCR beta chains was found in a later genetic analysis and replicated in an independent cohort. HLA typing was unavailable for some donors at each locus, so association tests used only the typed subset. When HLA alleles, especially DR and DQ, strongly co-occurred, TCR associations were difficult to assign to individual alleles. This cohort had only TCR beta chains sequenced, and the lack of alpha or paired-chain data limited which features could be detected. Correlated functional status among segregating V segments might reflect linkage disequilibrium, but an unknown experimental factor could not be ruled out. A later analysis found that TCR association rates varied across HLA loci, with DRB1 alleles showing the most associated TCRs and HLA-C alleles the fewest. A total of 164 TCR beta chains were listed by the study as associated with cytomegalovirus. The classifier was reported to diagnose cytomegalovirus status with high specificity and sensitivity in both the original cohort and the validation cohort. Across donors, most TCR sequences were observed very rarely, whereas some public TCRs were present in many individuals. Because counts were too low, fewer than 20 rarely observed V segments, including chromosome 9 orphons, were excluded from the earlier analysis of fewer than 650 of the donors. A further reported finding was that TCR beta sequences accurately predicted the HLA-A and HLA-B alleles for most subjects in the first cohort. In a later analysis, HLA-associated TCR beta chains showed more clonal expansion and lower generation probabilities than non-associated chains that were equally common. A cluster of highly shared sequence variants was judged likely to be a technical artifact of the sequencing pipeline. A few of the identified cytomegalovirus-associated TCR beta chains were confirmed in vitro to be specific for cytomegalovirus antigens. Sequencing depth was assumed to be roughly uniform across donors in the presence/absence analyses, though that assumption may not hold. CMV serostatus was the only immune exposure information available for the cohort. According to a later analysis, parvovirus B19, influenza, CMV and Epstein-Barr virus appeared linked to several top co-occurrence clusters. In an earlier analysis of more than 500 of the donors, most TCR beta V segments appeared in productive rearrangements about 90% or about 30% of the time, broadly matching IMGT annotations. According to a later analysis, most CMV-associated TCR beta chains appeared to be HLA-restricted, and the HLA associations seemed to be driven largely by CMV exposure. A later analysis associated roughly 17,000 TCR beta sequences with specific HLA alleles at a false discovery rate of 0.05. It was suggested by the authors that the approach could potentially be generalized to other disease states and immunological phenotypes. Because the 87-base-pair reads could not distinguish some IMGT-functional V segments, including TRBV6-2 and TRBV6-3, those segments were excluded. A later genetic analysis reported fewer N-insertions in productive TCRs among donors in an Asian-associated ancestry cluster than the roughly 620-donor mean.

The cohort was made up of 666 healthy bone marrow donors. At the time of sampling, every cohort member was nominally healthy, though immune exposures that went unrecorded were likely present. The donor was CMV seropositive and was included in the group of 290 or so seropositive cohort members. A peripheral blood sample was collected from each donor, and TCR beta sequencing was performed on peripheral blood mononuclear cells. The Qiagen DNeasy Blood Extraction Kit was used to extract genomic DNA from the blood cell samples. The library was produced with the immunoSEQ multiplex PCR assay. For the multiplex PCR, a mixture combining 60 forward primers for TCR Vbeta segments and 13 reverse primers for TCR Jbeta segments was used. The CDR3 region of rearranged TCR beta genes was amplified from genomic DNA by a multiplex PCR assay. The amplified TCR beta libraries were sequenced on the Illumina HiSeq System as 87-base-pair reads. Per the original workflow: A later analysis counted approximately 84 million unique TCR beta chains across the 500 to 850 repertoires, and some 11 million of these chains were shared by at least two donors. Raw reads were error-corrected and collapsed into unique sequences with a nearest-neighbor algorithm that merged closely related sequences to remove PCR and sequencing errors. V, D and J gene segments were assigned by aligning CDR3 sequences to IMGT reference sequences. For a sequence to be retained, a match of at least six nucleotides was required to both a V gene segment and a J gene segment. A rearrangement was called productive if the CDR3 had no stop codons and remained in frame with V and J, and every other rearrangement was called non-productive. CDR3 was defined according to IMGT convention as the region running from the second conserved V-encoded cysteine to the conserved J-encoded phenylalanine. Sequences without an unambiguous match to a single V gene segment were excluded from the earlier analysis of about 600 of the donors. An earlier analysis of about 600 of the donors called V segments functional above 56.7% productive rearrangements and segregating when the between-donor standard deviation exceeded 5%. A statistical classification framework was built for diagnosing cytomegalovirus status from the catalog of TCR beta chain sequences. A later analysis assigned V and J genes by comparing TCR nucleotide sequences with IMGT/GENE-DB human TR gene sequences. Using the TCRdist pipeline, a later analysis assigned CDR3 sequences along with most-parsimonious VDJ recombination scenarios. In a later analysis, each TCR beta chain was defined by its CDR3 amino acid sequence together with its V-gene family, and reads without a unique V-gene family were excluded. In a later analysis, around 600 highly shared, low-generation-probability nucleotide sequences were removed to address suspected cross-contamination and a sequencing artifact. In a later analysis, a clonal expansion index for each public chain was calculated from normalized within-repertoire ranks of inferred template counts. A later analysis computed generation probabilities with a VDJ recombination model fitted to out-of-frame rearrangements, and checked the results against IGoR. In a later analysis, hypergeometric tests were used to score TCR-TCR, TCR-HLA and TCR-CMV co-occurrence, with a repertoire-size bias correction applied to TCR pairs. False discovery rates were estimated in a later analysis by permuting HLA or CMV assignments 20 times. A later analysis grouped co-occurring TCRs with DBSCAN, adding TCRdist sequence similarity when clustering within HLA-allele-positive subsets. Co-occurrence clustering excluded repertoires with fewer than 30,000 or more than 120,000 public chains, plus five with anomalous nucleotide sharing. Entries here come from immuneACCESS through TCRdb and include only in-frame sequences with V and J called. Some clones fail to appear in such tables; in the studies checked, an unresolved V gene covers under half of the shortfall, and the cause of the remainder is unknown. The DNA gave D and trimming, while V, J and clone size come from that table. The record for this sample contains around 75,000 clones. Roughly 15% of the sample belongs to the ten largest clones.

Cut back by 4 bases and 9 bases, the V and J ends lie 23 bases apart. The cysteine opens and the phenylalanine closes a CDR3 of 17 amino acids. The retained sequence is limited to the CDR3, 51 bases, with the frame set at the first base. From a lookup of the germline V gene, CDR1 and CDR2 are SGHRS and YFSETQ. Sequencing was carried out using PBMCs. The chain uses TRBV5-1 and TRBJ1-6; the D segment could be TRBD1, given 5 matching bases. The clonotype was recovered from a man in his forties or fifties in good health and CMV-seropositive. The CDR3 protein: CASSRMQGFGDGSPLHF. The base sequence is TGCGCCAGCAGCCGGATGCAGGGATTCGGTGACGGTTCACCCCTCCACTTT.